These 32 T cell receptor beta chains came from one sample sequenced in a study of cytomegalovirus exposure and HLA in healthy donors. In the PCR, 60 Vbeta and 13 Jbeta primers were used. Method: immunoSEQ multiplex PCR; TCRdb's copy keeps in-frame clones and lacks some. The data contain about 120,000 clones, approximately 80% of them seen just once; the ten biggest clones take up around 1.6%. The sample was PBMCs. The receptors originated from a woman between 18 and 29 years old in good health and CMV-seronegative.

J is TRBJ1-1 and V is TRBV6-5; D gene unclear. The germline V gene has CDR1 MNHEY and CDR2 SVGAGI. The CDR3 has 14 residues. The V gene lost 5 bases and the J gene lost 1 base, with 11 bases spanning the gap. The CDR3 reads CASSPSVRNTEAFF. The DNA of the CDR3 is TGTGCCAGCAGTCCTTCGGTGAGGAACACTGAAGCTTTCTTT.

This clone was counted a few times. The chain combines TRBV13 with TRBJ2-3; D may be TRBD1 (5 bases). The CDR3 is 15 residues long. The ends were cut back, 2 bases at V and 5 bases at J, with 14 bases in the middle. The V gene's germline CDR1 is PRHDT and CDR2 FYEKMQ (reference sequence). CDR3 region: CASSLYGQGVDTQYF. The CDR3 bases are TGTGCCAGCAGCTTATACGGTCAGGGTGTAGATACGCAGTATTTT.

The CDR3, as DNA: TGTGCCAGCAACTCCGGGACAGGGAGGGGTAGGACTGAAGCTTTCTTT. Its translation is CASNSGTGRGRTEAFF. The chain couples TRBV19 to TRBJ1-1, with TRBD1 matching 9 bases. Germline V CDR1 and CDR2: LNHDA, SQIVND (reference sequence). After removal of 9 bases from V and 5 bases from J, the junction contained 16 bases not matched to a gene. This CDR3 has 16 amino acids.

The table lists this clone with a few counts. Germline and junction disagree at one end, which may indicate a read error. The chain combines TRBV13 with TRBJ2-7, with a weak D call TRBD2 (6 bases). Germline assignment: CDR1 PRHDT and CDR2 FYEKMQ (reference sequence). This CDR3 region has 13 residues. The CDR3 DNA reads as TGTGCCAGCAGCCCGGGGGAACCGGGACCCATGGGATTC. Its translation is CASSPGEPGPMGF. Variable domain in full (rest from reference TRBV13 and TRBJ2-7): AAGVIQSPRHLIKEKRETATLKCYPIPRHDTVYWYQQGPGQDPQFLISFYEKMQSDKGSIPDRFSAQQFSDYHSELNMSSLELGDSALYFCASSPGEPGPMGFGPGTRLTVT.

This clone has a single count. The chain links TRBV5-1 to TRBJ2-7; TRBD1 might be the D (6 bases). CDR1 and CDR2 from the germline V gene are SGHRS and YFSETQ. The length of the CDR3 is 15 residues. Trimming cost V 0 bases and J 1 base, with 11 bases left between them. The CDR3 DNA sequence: TGCGCCAGCAGCTTGGGGCAGGGGAGTTCCTACGAGCAGTACTTC. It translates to CASSLGQGSSYEQYF.

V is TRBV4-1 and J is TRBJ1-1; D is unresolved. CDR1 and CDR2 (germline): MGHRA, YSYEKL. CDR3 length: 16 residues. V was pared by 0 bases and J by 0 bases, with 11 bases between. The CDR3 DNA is TGCGCCAGCAGCCAAGATGTGGCACAGTTGAACACTGAAGCTTTCTTT. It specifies CASSQDVAQLNTEAFF.

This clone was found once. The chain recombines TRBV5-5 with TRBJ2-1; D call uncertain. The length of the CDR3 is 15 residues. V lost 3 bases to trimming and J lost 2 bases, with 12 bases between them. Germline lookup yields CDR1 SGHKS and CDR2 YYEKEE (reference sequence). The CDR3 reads CASSSNPTAYNEQFF. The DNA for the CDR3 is TGTGCCAGCAGCTCGAACCCCACAGCCTACAATGAGCAGTTCTTC.

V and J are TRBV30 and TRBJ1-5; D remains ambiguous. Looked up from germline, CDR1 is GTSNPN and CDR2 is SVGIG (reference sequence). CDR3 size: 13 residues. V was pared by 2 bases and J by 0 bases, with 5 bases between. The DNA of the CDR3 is TGTGCCTGGAGTCTCTATAGCAATCAGCCCCAGCATTTT. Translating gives CAWSLYSNQPQHF. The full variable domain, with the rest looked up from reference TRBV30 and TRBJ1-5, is SQTIHQWPATLVQPVGSPLSLECTVEGTSNPNLYWYRQAAGRGLQLLFYSVGIGQISSEVPQNLSASRPQDRQFILSSKKLLLSDSGFYLCAWSLYSNQPQHFGDGTRLSIL.

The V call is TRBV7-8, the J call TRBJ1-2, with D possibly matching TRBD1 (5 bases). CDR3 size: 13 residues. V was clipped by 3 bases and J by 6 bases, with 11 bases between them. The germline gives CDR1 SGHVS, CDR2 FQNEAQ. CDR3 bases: TGTGCCAGCAGCTTGGGTGGGACTGATGGCTACACCTTC. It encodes CASSLGGTDGYTF. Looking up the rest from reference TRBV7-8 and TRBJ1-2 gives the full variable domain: GAGVSQSPRYKVAKRGQDVALRCDPISGHVSLFWYQQALGQGPEFLTYFQNEAQLDKSGLPSDRFFAERPEGSVSTLKIQRTQQEDSAVYLCASSLGGTDGYTFGSGTRLTVV.

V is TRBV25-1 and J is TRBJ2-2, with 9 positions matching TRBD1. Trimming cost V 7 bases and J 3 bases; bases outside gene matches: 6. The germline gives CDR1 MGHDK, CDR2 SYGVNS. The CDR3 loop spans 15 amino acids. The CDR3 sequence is CASKGQGDYTGELFF. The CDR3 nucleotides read TGTGCCAGCAAGGGACAGGGAGATTACACCGGGGAGCTGTTTTTT. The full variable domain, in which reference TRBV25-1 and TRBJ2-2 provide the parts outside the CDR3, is EADIYQTPRYLVIGTGKKITLECSQTMGHDKMYWYQQDPGMELHLIHYSYGVNSTEKGDLSSESTVSRIRTEHFPLTLESARPSHTSQYLCASKGQGDYTGELFFGEGSRLTVL.

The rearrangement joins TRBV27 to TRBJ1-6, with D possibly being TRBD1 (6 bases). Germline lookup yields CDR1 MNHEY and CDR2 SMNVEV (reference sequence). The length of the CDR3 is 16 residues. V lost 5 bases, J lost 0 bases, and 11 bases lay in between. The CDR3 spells CASSLQQGSYNSPLHF. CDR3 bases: TGTGCCAGCAGTCTTCAACAGGGCTCCTATAATTCACCCCTCCACTTT.

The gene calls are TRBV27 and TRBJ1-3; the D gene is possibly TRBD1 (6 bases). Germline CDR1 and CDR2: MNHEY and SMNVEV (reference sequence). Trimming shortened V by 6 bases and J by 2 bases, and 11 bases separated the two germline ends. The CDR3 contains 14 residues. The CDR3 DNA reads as TGTGCCAGCAGCACTAGGGGGACTGGAAACACCATATATTTT. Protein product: CASSTRGTGNTIYF.

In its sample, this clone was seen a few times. The CDR3 DNA reads TGCGCCAGCAGCCCTACGGGCGGGCATTCCCCTGAGCAGTTCTTC. It encodes CASSPTGGHSPEQFF. This rearrangement joins TRBV5-1 to TRBJ2-1, with D maybe TRBD2 (5 bases). The CDR3 sequence is 15 residues long. Deletions cut 4 bases from V and 9 bases from J, with 20 bases between. CDR1 is SGHRS and CDR2 is YFSETQ in the germline V gene.

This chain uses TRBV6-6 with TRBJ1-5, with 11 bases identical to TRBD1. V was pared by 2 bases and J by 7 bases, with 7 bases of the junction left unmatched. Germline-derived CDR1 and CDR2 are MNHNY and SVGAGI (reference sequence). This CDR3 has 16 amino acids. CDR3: CASSYAGQGAMQPQHF. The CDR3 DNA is TGTGCCAGCAGTTACGCAGGACAGGGGGCGATGCAGCCCCAGCATTTT.

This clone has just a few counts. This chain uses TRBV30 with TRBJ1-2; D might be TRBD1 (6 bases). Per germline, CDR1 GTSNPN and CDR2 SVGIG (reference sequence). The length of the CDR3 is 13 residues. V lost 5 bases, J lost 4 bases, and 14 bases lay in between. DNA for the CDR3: TGTGCCTGGGGGCCGGGGGGCCCCTATGGCTACACCTTC. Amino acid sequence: CAWGPGGPYGYTF.

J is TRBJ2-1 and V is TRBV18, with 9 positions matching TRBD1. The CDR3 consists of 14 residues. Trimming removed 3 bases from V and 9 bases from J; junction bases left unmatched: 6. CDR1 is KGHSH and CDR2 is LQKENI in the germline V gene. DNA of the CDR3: TGTGCCAGCTCACCGGTGACAGGGGGAGTTGAGCAGTTCTTC. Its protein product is CASSPVTGGVEQFF. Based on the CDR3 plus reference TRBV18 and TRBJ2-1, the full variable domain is NAGVMQNPRHLVRRRGQEARLRCSPMKGHSHVYWYRQLPEEGLKFMVYLQKENIIDESGMPKERFSAEFPKEGPSILRIQQVVRGDSAAYFCASSPVTGGVEQFFGPGTRLTVL.

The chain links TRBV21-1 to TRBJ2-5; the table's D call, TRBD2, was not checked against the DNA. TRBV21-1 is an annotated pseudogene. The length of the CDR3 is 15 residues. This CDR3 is CASTGGPEGPETQYF. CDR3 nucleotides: TGTGCCAGCACCGGAGGTCCGGAGGGCCCAGAGACCCAGTACTTC.

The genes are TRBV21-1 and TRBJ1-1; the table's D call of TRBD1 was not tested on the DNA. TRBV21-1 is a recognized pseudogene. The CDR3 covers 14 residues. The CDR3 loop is CASTPTSDRGFAFF. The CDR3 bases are TGTGCCAGCACCCCGACGTCGGACAGGGGATTTGCTTTCTTT.

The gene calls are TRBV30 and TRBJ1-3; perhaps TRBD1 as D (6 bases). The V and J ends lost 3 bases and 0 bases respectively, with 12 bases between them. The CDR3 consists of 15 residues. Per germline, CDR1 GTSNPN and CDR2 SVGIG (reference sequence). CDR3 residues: CAWRRTAYSGNTIYF. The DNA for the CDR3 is TGTGCCTGGAGAAGGACAGCTTACTCTGGAAACACCATATATTTT.

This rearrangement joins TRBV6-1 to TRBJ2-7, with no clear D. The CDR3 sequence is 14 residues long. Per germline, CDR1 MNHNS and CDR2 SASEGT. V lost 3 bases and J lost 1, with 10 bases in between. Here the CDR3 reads CASSDLTLSYEQYF. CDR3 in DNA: TGTGCCAGCAGTGACCTGACATTGTCCTACGAGCAGTACTTC.

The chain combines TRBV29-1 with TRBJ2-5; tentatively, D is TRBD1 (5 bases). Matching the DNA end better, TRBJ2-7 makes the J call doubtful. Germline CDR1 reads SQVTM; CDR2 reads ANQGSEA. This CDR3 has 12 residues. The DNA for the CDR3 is TGCAGCGTCAGGGTTATGATTTACGAGCAGTACTTC. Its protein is CSVRVMIYEQYF.

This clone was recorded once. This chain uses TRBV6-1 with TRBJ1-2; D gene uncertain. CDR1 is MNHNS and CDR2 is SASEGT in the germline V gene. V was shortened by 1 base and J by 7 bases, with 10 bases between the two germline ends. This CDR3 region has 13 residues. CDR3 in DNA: TGTGCCAGCAGTGAAGACCCCTACGGTGGCTACACCTTC. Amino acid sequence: CASSEDPYGGYTF.

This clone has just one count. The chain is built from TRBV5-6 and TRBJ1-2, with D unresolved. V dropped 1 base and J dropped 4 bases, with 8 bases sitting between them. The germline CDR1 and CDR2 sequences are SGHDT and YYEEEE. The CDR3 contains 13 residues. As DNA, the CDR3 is TGTGCCAGCAGCTTGAGCACCACCTATGGCTACACCTTC. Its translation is CASSLSTTYGYTF.

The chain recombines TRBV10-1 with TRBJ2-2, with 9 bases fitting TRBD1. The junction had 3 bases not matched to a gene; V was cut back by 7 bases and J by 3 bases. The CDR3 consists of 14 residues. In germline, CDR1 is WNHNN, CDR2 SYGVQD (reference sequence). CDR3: CASKRDRDTGELFF. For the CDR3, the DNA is TGCGCCAGCAAGCGGGACAGGGACACCGGGGAGCTGTTTTTT.

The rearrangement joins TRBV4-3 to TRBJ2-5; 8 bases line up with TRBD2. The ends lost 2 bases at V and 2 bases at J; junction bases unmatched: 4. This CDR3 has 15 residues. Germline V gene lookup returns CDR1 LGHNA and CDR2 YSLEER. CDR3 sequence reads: CASSQTGTRQETQYF. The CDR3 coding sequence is TGCGCCAGCAGCCAAACCGGGACTAGACAAGAGACCCAGTACTTC.

CDR3 protein: CASSLSVGTNQPQHF. The CDR3 nucleotides read TGTGCCAGCAGTTTAAGTGTAGGGACAAATCAGCCCCAGCATTTT. The chain has TRBV27 and TRBJ1-5, with D maybe TRBD1 (6 bases). Trimming shortened V by 2 bases and J by 4 bases, and 12 bases separated the two germline ends. Germline CDR1 MNHEY, CDR2 SMNVEV (reference sequence). CDR3 length: 15 residues.

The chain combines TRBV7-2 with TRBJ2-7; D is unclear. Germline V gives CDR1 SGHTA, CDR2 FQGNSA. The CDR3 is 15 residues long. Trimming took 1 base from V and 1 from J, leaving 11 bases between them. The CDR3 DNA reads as TGTGCCAGCAGCTTAGAAACAGTATTTTCCTACGAGCAGTACTTC. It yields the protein CASSLETVFSYEQYF. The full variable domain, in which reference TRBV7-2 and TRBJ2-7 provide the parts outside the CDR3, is GAGVSQSPSNKVTEKGKDVELRCDPISGHTALYWYRQSLGQGLEFLIYFQGNSAPDKSGLPSDRFSAERTGGSVSTLTIQRTQQEDSAVYLCASSLETVFSYEQYFGPGTRLTVT.

This CDR3 is CASSPGQAAQETQYF. CDR3 bases: TGTGCCAGCAGCCCAGGACAGGCGGCGCAAGAGACCCAGTACTTC. V gene TRBV4-2 combines with J gene TRBJ2-5, with 7 bases aligning to TRBD1. V was pared by 4 bases and J by 2 bases, with 7 bases of the junction left unmatched. Germline V gene sequence: CDR1 LGHNA, CDR2 YNFKEQ. The CDR3 runs to 15 residues.

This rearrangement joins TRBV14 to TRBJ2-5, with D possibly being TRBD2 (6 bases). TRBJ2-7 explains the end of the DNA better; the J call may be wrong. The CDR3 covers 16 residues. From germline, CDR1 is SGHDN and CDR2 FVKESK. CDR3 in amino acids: CASSQEISGYSYEQYF. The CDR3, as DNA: TGTGCCAGCAGCCAAGAGATTAGCGGATACTCCTACGAGCAGTACTTC.

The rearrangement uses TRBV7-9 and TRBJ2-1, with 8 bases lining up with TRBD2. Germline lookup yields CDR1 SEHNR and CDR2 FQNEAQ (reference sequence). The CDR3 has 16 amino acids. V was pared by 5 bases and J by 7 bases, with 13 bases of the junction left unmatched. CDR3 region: CASSPLSGRKGNEQFF. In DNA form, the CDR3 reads TGTGCCAGCAGCCCGCTGAGCGGGAGAAAAGGGAATGAGCAGTTCTTC.

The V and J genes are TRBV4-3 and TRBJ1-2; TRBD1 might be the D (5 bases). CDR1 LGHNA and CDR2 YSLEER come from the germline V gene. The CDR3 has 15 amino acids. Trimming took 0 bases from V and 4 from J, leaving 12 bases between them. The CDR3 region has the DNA TGCGCCAGCAGCCAAGATGGGAAGGGGCGCTATGGCTACACCTTC. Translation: CASSQDGKGRYGYTF.

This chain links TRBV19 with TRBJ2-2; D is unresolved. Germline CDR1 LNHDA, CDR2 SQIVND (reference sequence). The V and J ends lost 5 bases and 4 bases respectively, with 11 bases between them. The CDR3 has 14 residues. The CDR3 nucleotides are TGTGCCAGTAGTTTTCGGTATGGCACCGGGGAGCTGTTTTTT. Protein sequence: CASSFRYGTGELFF.